Below are 21 T cell receptor beta chains sequenced from a single sample in a study of T cells in Graves' hyperthyroidism and ophthalmopathy. The source material, RNA transcripts, was used to amplify TCR beta CDR3 regions. With the HTBI primer set, the TCR CDR3 went through a first round of RT-PCR. One entry per CDR3 protein, called by TCRdb with MiXCR from the multiplex PCR reads. In the table there are hundreds of thousands of distinct CDR3 sequences, 15% to 17% of which are singletons. The specimen sequenced was blood. The receptors were gathered from a woman aged 18-29 years with Graves' hyperthyroidism.

This clonotype was seen more than once but under ten times. This chain uses TRBV7-9 with TRBJ1-5, with D tentatively TRBD1 (5 bases). The length of the CDR3 is 14 residues. V was clipped by 6 bases and J by 3 bases, with 12 bases between them. The germline V gene has CDR1 SEHNR and CDR2 FQNEAQ (reference sequence). DNA of the CDR3: TGTGCCAGCAGTTCGACAGTCTTCAATCAGCCCCAGCATTTT. Translated: CASSSTVFNQPQHF.

With regard to this clonotype: A single base separates this from a much larger clone, so it may be a read error. This sequence joins TRBV7-2 and TRBJ2-3; a possible D gene is TRBD1 (5 bases). The J call may be mistaken, given a closer DNA end match to TRBJ1-5. This CDR3 region has 17 residues. CDR1 is SGHTA and CDR2 is FQGNSA in the germline V gene. CDR3 amino acids: CASSVGGGLVGTDTQHF. DNA for the CDR3: TGTGCCAGCAGCGTCGGCGGGGGACTAGTCGGCACAGATACGCAGCATTTT.

As to this clonotype: Possible read error: a much larger clone is one base away. This CDR3 reads CASSRINTGELLF. The CDR3 DNA reads as TGTGCCAGCAGCAGAATAAACACCGGGGAGCTGCTTTTT. The V call is TRBV7-8, the J call TRBJ2-2; D perhaps matches TRBD2 (5 bases). The germline gives CDR1 SGHVS, CDR2 FQNEAQ. The CDR3 contains 13 residues.

This clonotype was seen a few times. The chain has TRBV4-1 and TRBJ1-6; D remains unclear. The CDR3 sequence is 13 residues long. Germline V CDR1 and CDR2: MGHRA, YSYEKL. With 1 base removed from V and 7 bases from J, the gap between germline ends came to 5 bases. The DNA for the CDR3 is TGCGCCAGCAGCCAAGGAAGGAATTCACCCCTCCACTTT. Protein: CASSQGRNSPLHF.

This clonotype appeared many times. The V call is TRBV5-5, the J call TRBJ1-5; D not resolved. V shed 3 bases and J shed 0 bases, with 13 bases lying between them. From germline, CDR1 is SGHKS and CDR2 YYEKEE (reference sequence). The CDR3 has 16 amino acids. CDR3 loop: CASSSPGRDSNQPQHF. DNA of the CDR3: TGTGCCAGCAGCTCGCCGGGGAGGGATAGCAATCAGCCCCAGCATTTT.

At least ten counts were recorded for this clonotype. V and J are TRBV11-3 and TRBJ1-1, with D perhaps TRBD1 (6 bases). Germline CDR1 SGHNT, CDR2 YENEEA. V was clipped by 5 bases and J by 3 bases, with 16 bases between them. The length of the CDR3 is 15 residues. CDR3 sequence: CASSRGGAEDTEAFF. The CDR3 DNA reads as TGTGCCAGCAGCCGAGGGGGGGCAGAGGACACTGAAGCTTTCTTT.

This clonotype was detected many times. The chain combines TRBV7-9 with TRBJ2-7; 12 nucleotides align to TRBD2. This CDR3 region has 15 residues. V dropped 6 bases and J dropped 5; count of bases not matched to a gene: 8. Germline V gene data show CDR1 as SEHNR and CDR2 as FQNEAQ (reference sequence). The DNA for the CDR3 is TGTGCCAGCAGTCCCGGACTAGCGGGAAAAAACGAGCAGTACTTC. This codes for CASSPGLAGKNEQYF.

This clonotype appeared many times. The rearrangement joins TRBV29-1 to TRBJ1-2; a possible D gene is TRBD1 (5 bases). V was clipped by 1 base and J by 4 bases, with 13 bases between them. Germline V gene sequence: CDR1 SQVTM, CDR2 ANQGSEA. This CDR3 contains 14 residues. CDR3 residues: CSVEVAGGAYGYTF. As DNA, the CDR3 is TGCAGCGTTGAAGTGGCGGGGGGTGCCTATGGCTACACCTTC.

The chain recombines TRBV20-1 with TRBJ1-5; the match to TRBD1 covers 8 bases. The germline V gene has CDR1 DFQATT and CDR2 SNEGSKA (reference sequence). The CDR3 spans 12 residues. The V gene end was trimmed by 8 bases and the J gene end by 5 bases; junction bases not matched to a gene: 5. The DNA of the CDR3 is TGCAGTACAGGACAGGGTGATCAGCCCCAGCATTTT. Translated, it gives CSTGQGDQPQHF.

This clonotype was counted between two and nine times. The rearrangement uses TRBV6-2 or TRBV6-3 and TRBJ2-1; tentatively, D is TRBD1 or TRBD2 (5 bases each). Germline values: CDR1 MNHEY, CDR2 SVGEGT. The ends were cut back, 0 bases at V and 0 bases at J, with 9 bases in the middle. This CDR3 comprises 16 residues. CDR3 bases: TGTGCCAGCAGTTACTCCAGGGAGAGCTCCTACAATGAGCAGTTCTTC. This sequence encodes CASSYSRESSYNEQFF.

This chain uses TRBV6-2 or TRBV6-3 with TRBJ1-1; D may be TRBD1 (6 bases). The CDR3 loop spans 13 amino acids. Trimming cost V 6 bases and J 4 bases, with 12 bases left between them. Germline V gene data show CDR1 as MNHEY and CDR2 as SVGEGT. This chain's CDR3 is CASRLGQFTEAFF. In nucleotides, the CDR3 is TGTGCCAGCAGACTAGGACAGTTCACTGAAGCTTTCTTT.

V gene TRBV29-1 combines with J gene TRBJ1-5; TRBD1 is a possible D gene (5 bases). CDR3 length: 12 residues. Germline lookup yields CDR1 SQVTM and CDR2 ANQGSEA. V was pared by 5 bases and J by 5 bases, with 10 bases between. The CDR3 here is CSVIEQDQPQHF. The CDR3 bases are TGCAGCGTTATCGAACAGGATCAGCCCCAGCATTTT.

CDR3 bases: TGTGCCATCAGTGAGTTAAGTTGGGGGATCAGACAGGGCCCAGATACGCAGTATTTT. It translates to CAISELSWGIRQGPDTQYF. The chain combines TRBV10-3 with TRBJ2-3, with TRBD1 matching 7 bases. The CDR3 is 19 amino acids. Germline V gives CDR1 ENHRY, CDR2 SYGVKD. V lost 1 base, J lost 4 bases, and 17 bases stayed unmatched.

In regard to this clonotype: It is likely a read error, because the conserved phenylalanine at the end of the CDR3 is missing. The chain has TRBV11-2 and TRBJ1-1; D call uncertain. The CDR3 loop spans 14 amino acids. Germline V lookup: CDR1 SGHAT, CDR2 FQNNGV. Trimming removed 0 bases at V and 1 base at J, with 6 bases between. This CDR3 is CASSLDGGNTEAFL. The CDR3 coding sequence is TGTGCCAGCAGCTTAGATGGCGGGAACACTGAAGCTTTCCTT.

In its sample, this clonotype was seen many times. V gene TRBV20-1 combines with J gene TRBJ2-3, with no clear D. Germline-derived CDR1 and CDR2 are DFQATT and SNEGSKA (reference sequence). V shed 6 bases and J shed 0 bases, with 16 bases lying between them. The CDR3 length is 15 residues. CDR3 sequence: CSASPRVPSTDTQYF. The CDR3 DNA is TGCAGTGCATCACCCCGGGTGCCTAGCACAGATACGCAGTATTTT.

This clonotype occurred many times. This chain links TRBV7-8 with TRBJ1-1; 8 nucleotides match TRBD1. The ends lost 5 bases at V and 3 bases at J; junction bases unmatched: 5. Germline-derived CDR1 and CDR2 are SGHVS and FQNEAQ. The CDR3 spans 14 residues. The CDR3 here is CASSLDRADTEAFF. CDR3 DNA sequence: TGTGCCAGCAGCCTGGACAGGGCGGACACTGAAGCTTTCTTT.

The table lists this clonotype with many counts. The V call is TRBV28, the J call TRBJ1-2, with 8 bases fitting TRBD1. In germline, CDR1 is MDHEN, CDR2 SYDVKM. Trimming cost V 6 bases and J 2 bases; bases outside gene matches: 8. This CDR3 region has 15 residues. CDR3 nucleotides: TGTGCCAGCAGCGCTCCGACAGGGGCCAACTATGGCTACACCTTC. Protein: CASSAPTGANYGYTF.

Ten or more counts support this clonotype. This chain connects TRBV14 to TRBJ1-2; 8 nucleotides line up with TRBD1. The junction had 5 bases not matched to a gene; V was cut back by 1 base and J by 7 bases. The germline gives CDR1 SGHDN, CDR2 FVKESK. There are 14 residues in the CDR3. CDR3 residues: CASSQVRGLSGYTF. Written as DNA, the CDR3 is TGTGCCAGCAGCCAAGTCAGGGGGCTTAGTGGCTACACCTTC.

The table lists this clonotype with many counts. The chain employs TRBV7-2 and TRBJ2-5; the match to TRBD2 covers 9 bases. V gave up 5 bases and J gave up 5 bases; unmatched junction bases: 9. This CDR3 is built from 15 residues. Germline loops: CDR1 SGHTA, CDR2 FQGNSA. The CDR3 loop is CASSTIAGAGETQYF. The CDR3 region has the DNA TGTGCCAGCAGCACAATAGCGGGGGCTGGGGAGACCCAGTACTTC.

The chain combines TRBV12-3 or TRBV12-4 with TRBJ2-3; D possibly corresponds to TRBD2 (6 bases). The V gene lost 6 bases and the J gene lost 4 bases, with 20 bases spanning the gap. CDR3 length: 16 amino acids. The CDR3 DNA follows: TGTGCCAGCAGCCCATTCGCGGGGTTTCTCGCAGATACGCAGTATTTT. Translated, it gives CASSPFAGFLADTQYF.

This chain links TRBV29-1 with TRBJ1-3, with D possibly being TRBD1 (5 bases). This CDR3 comprises 15 residues. Germline V lookup: CDR1 SQVTM, CDR2 ANQGSEA. With 4 bases removed from V and 2 bases from J, the gap between germline ends came to 15 bases. CDR3 sequence reads: CSVVTGPTTGNTIYF. CDR3 in DNA: TGCAGCGTTGTAACGGGACCAACTACTGGAAACACCATATATTTT.